A single sample is the source of the 11 T cell receptor beta chains below, sequenced in a study of shared clonotypes between healthy human individuals. TCRdb's table, derived via immunoSEQ multiplex PCR, lists solely in-frame clones and lacks some. The sample lists more than 900,000 clones, 70% to 80% occurring once. Sequenced sample: memory CD4+ T cells from PBMCs. Subset denoted: CD45RA-negative fraction. These receptors all stem from a man aged 18 to 29 in good health. Some clones in this sample may be carry-over from other donors' samples.

This clone was counted a single time. The same CDR3 also results from other DNA sequences found in this sample. The rearrangement uses TRBV5-1 and TRBJ1-3, with D uncertain. The V gene lost 4 bases and the J gene lost 0 bases, with 5 bases spanning the gap. Germline V CDR1 and CDR2: SGHRS, YFSETQ. The CDR3 is 13 amino acids. In DNA form, the CDR3 reads TGCGCCAGCAGCCCTGGCTCTGGAAACACCATATATTTT. The encoded protein is CASSPGSGNTIYF.

The chain has TRBV9 and TRBJ1-1, with unresolved D. Germline V lookup: CDR1 SGDLS, CDR2 YYNGEE. There are 14 residues in the CDR3. V lost 0 bases and J lost 1, with 7 bases in between. The CDR3 DNA reads TGTGCCAGCAGCGTAGTGGCCGGGAACACTGAAGCTTTCTTT. It is translated as CASSVVAGNTEAFF.

The rearrangement links TRBV10-1 to TRBJ1-1, with D hard to call. V was pared by 4 bases and J by 6 bases, with 15 bases between. This CDR3 is 14 amino acids long. Germline V lookup: CDR1 WNHNN, CDR2 SYGVQD (reference sequence). CDR3 residues: CASSGKRAVAEAFF. The CDR3 DNA is TGCGCCAGCAGTGGAAAGAGGGCGGTCGCTGAAGCTTTCTTT.

V gene TRBV5-1 combines with J gene TRBJ2-1; no definite D call. The CDR3 consists of 15 residues. The V gene's germline CDR1 is SGHRS and CDR2 YFSETQ. Trimming pared 0 bases from V and 2 bases from J, leaving 9 bases between. In DNA form, the CDR3 reads TGCGCCAGCAGCTTGGTTGCCCAAACCTACAATGAGCAGTTCTTC. Residues: CASSLVAQTYNEQFF.

This clone was seen at least ten times. V is TRBV5-4 and J is TRBJ2-7; a possible D gene is TRBD2 (5 bases). Between the trimmed V and J ends, which lost 4 bases and 4 bases, there was a span of 12 bases. CDR3 size: 13 residues. Germline V CDR1 and CDR2: SGHNT, YYREEE (reference sequence). The CDR3 loop is CASSPRTGYEQYF. CDR3 in DNA: TGTGCCAGCAGCCCGAGGACGGGATACGAGCAGTACTTC.

The chain's CDR3 is CASSPGTGGAYEQYF. The CDR3 DNA sequence: TGTGCCAGCAGCCCCGGGACAGGGGGTGCCTACGAGCAGTACTTC. The rearrangement uses TRBV28 and TRBJ2-7, with TRBD1 matching 11 bases. CDR1 and CDR2 (germline): MDHEN, SYDVKM. This CDR3 region has 15 residues. Unmatched junction bases numbered 6, after V lost 6 bases and J lost 2 bases.

This chain links TRBV6-6 with TRBJ1-2; 7 nucleotides agree with TRBD1. Per germline, CDR1 MNHNY and CDR2 SVGAGI (reference sequence). The CDR3 is made up of 16 amino acids. With 4 bases clipped from V and 2 bases from J, the junction kept 10 bases outside the gene matches. CDR3 amino acids: CASSSDRVNRNYGYTF. CDR3 bases: TGTGCCAGCAGTTCCGACAGGGTAAACCGAAACTATGGCTACACCTTC.

The chain couples TRBV2 to TRBJ2-1; 9 bases are shared with TRBD1. With 8 bases clipped from V and 3 bases from J, the junction kept 5 bases outside the gene matches. CDR3 length equals 14 residues. Germline CDR1 is SNHLY and CDR2 is FYNNEI. The DNA for the CDR3 is TGTGCCAGCCACCGACAGGGGGTCTACAATGAGCAGTTCTTC. It translates to CASHRQGVYNEQFF. The whole variable domain, remainder taken from reference TRBV2 and TRBJ2-1, is EPEVTQTPSHQVTQMGQEVILRCVPISNHLYFYWYRQILGQKVEFLVSFYNNEISEKSEIFDDQFSVERPDGSNFTLKIRSTKLEDSAMYFCASHRQGVYNEQFFGPGTRLTVL.

V is TRBV7-2 and J is TRBJ1-2; D gene ambiguous. Deletions cut 1 base from V and 4 bases from J, with 19 bases between. There are 17 residues in the CDR3. CDR1 and CDR2 from the germline V gene are SGHTA and FQGNSA. DNA for the CDR3: TGTGCCAGCAGCTTAGTTCCGGGAAGGGTTGTCGTCTATGGCTACACCTTC. Its protein product is CASSLVPGRVVVYGYTF.

The DNA of the CDR3 is TGTGCCAGCAGCCAAGGGGGTACTAACTATGGCTACACCTTC. It encodes CASSQGGTNYGYTF. The chain uses TRBV14 and TRBJ1-2; D remains unclear. The ends were cut back, 1 base at V and 0 bases at J, with 6 bases in the middle. The CDR3 is 14 residues long. CDR1 SGHDN and CDR2 FVKESK come from the germline V gene.

The chain carries TRBV18 and TRBJ1-4, with TRBD1 as a possible D gene (5 bases). Germline loops: CDR1 KGHSH, CDR2 LQKENI. This CDR3 contains 13 residues. Trimming cost V 3 bases and J 7 bases, with 9 bases left between them. CDR3 loop: CASSPGRGEKLFF. In nucleotides, the CDR3 is TGTGCCAGCTCACCGGGGCGGGGTGAAAAACTGTTTTTT.